This TCR beta chain was identified in a study of control samples from healthy donors and cancer patients. Measured with immunoSEQ multiplex PCR; TCRdb has only the in-frame clones, and not every one. The sample shows roughly 88,000 clones, approximately 90% of them seen only once. CDR3 size: 16 residues. V trimming: 5 bases; J trimming: 2 bases; junction bases outside the gene matches: 6. Germline assignment: CDR1 SGHAT and CDR2 FQNNGV. The chain uses TRBV11-2 and TRBJ2-5; 12 bases map to TRBD2. This receptor was obtained from a woman aged 25-40 years in good health. The source material was blood. The DNA for the CDR3 is TGTGCCAGCAGCGCCCGACTAGCGGGAGATCAAGAGACCCAGTACTTC. Its translation is CASSARLAGDQETQYF.